The T cell receptor beta chain described here comes from a study of T cells after posttransplantation cyclophosphamide. Whole-study results and caveats: Recipient CMV seropositivity and CMV reactivation strongly tracked TRB clonality. Later blood repertoires were often dominated by clones from the donor CD8+ memory compartment.

Controls had myeloablative marrow grafts with methotrexate and calcineurin inhibitor, sampled at 1 year. Using immunoSEQ multiplex PCR, the repertoire was profiled, and TCRdb retains in-frame clones only, with some absent. The sample shows around 22,000 clones, more than 80% of them seen only once. A note on this clone: What it recognizes is unknown.

The CDR3 spans 15 residues. V was trimmed by 8 bases and J by 0 bases, leaving 14 bases between them. Germline values: CDR1 SGHTA, CDR2 FQGNSA. The chain joins TRBV7-2 to TRBJ1-3; D uncertain. This sequence originates from a female patient in her fifties or sixties who received an allogeneic stem cell transplant from an unrelated donor, was CMV-positive, and had chronic GVHD only. T cells may partly derive from the graft donor. The starting material was PBMCs, obtained after an allogeneic stem cell transplant with a calcineurin inhibitor and methotrexate. CDR3: CASAEGYFSGNTIYF. CDR3 nucleotides: TGTGCCAGCGCAGAGGGTTATTTCTCTGGAAACACCATATATTTT.